These 19 T cell receptor beta chains came from one sample sequenced in a study of read filtering for tumor transcriptome and immune sequencing (dated by TCRdb to the early 2020s). Instrument used: Illumina HiSeq 4000. The Immunoverse kit was used to build TCR libraries from roughly 370 ng RNA, with molecular barcoded adaptors covering alpha/delta and beta/gamma chains. TCRdb itself trimmed the public reads at Q25 with fastp, ran MiXCR and retained productive beta chains. Every CDR3 protein is listed once, alongside the most common genes and DNA of its rows. For this sample there are about 63,000 distinct CDR3 sequences; about 15% appear just once. The ten largest make up around 45% of the sample. The sequencing sample was made of a population of CD138-negative cells sorted from bone marrow. In light of the paper, this sample's cell subset or site label describes: bone marrow mononuclear cells depleted of CD138+ plasma/myeloma cells by negative magnetic selection. The receptors derive from a donor at least 40 years old with multiple myeloma.

This rearrangement joins TRBV28 to TRBJ2-7; 8 nucleotides line up with TRBD2. The ends lost 10 bases at V and 3 bases at J; junction bases unmatched: 8. Germline V lookup: CDR1 MDHEN, CDR2 SYDVKM. The CDR3 consists of 13 residues. CDR3 nucleotides: TGTGCCACGGACCGCGGGAGGAGCTACGAGCAGTACTTC. Translating gives CATDRGRSYEQYF.

This clonotype occurred a few times. The gene calls are TRBV29-1 and TRBJ1-5; TRBD1 matches 8 bases. V dropped 4 bases and J dropped 0; count of bases not matched to a gene: 5. There are 15 residues in the CDR3. Per germline, CDR1 SQVTM and CDR2 ANQGSEA. The CDR3 DNA reads TGCAGCGTTGGTATGACAGGGGATAGCAATCAGCCCCAGCATTTT. Residues: CSVGMTGDSNQPQHF. Variable domain in full (rest from reference TRBV29-1 and TRBJ1-5): SAVISQKPSRDICQRGTSLTIQCQVDSQVTMMFWYRQQPGQSLTLIATANQGSEATYESGFVIDKFPISRPNLTFSTLTVSNMSPEDSSIYLCSVGMTGDSNQPQHFGDGTRLSIL.

The chain is built from TRBV10-3 and TRBJ1-5, with D perhaps matching TRBD1 (5 bases). This CDR3 has 15 residues. The germline V and J ends were trimmed by 6 bases and 0 bases, with 12 bases remaining between them. Germline lookup yields CDR1 ENHRY and CDR2 SYGVKD. CDR3 nucleotides: TGTGCCATCAGAGGAGACAGAGCTAGCAATCAGCCCCAGCATTTT. Its protein product is CAIRGDRASNQPQHF.

This clonotype occurred many times. V usage is TRBV29-1 and J usage is TRBJ2-1, with D tentatively TRBD2 (7 bases). CDR1 SQVTM and CDR2 ANQGSEA come from the germline V gene. Trimming took off 7 bases at V and 3 bases at J, with 16 bases between the two ends. The CDR3 runs to 14 residues. The CDR3: CSGTGLAVYNEQFF. Written as DNA, the CDR3 is TGCAGCGGCACAGGGCTAGCGGTCTACAATGAGCAGTTCTTC.

This clonotype was seen many times. The V and J genes are TRBV5-1 and TRBJ2-3, with 13 bases aligning to TRBD2. V lost 2 bases, J lost 2 bases, and 2 bases stayed unmatched. The germline V gene encodes CDR1 SGHRS and CDR2 YFSETQ. The length of the CDR3 is 16 residues. Here the CDR3 DNA reads TGCGCCAGCAGCTTACTAGCGGGAGGGCCCACAGATACGCAGTATTTT. This encodes CASSLLAGGPTDTQYF.

The sample holds many counts of this clonotype. This CDR3 reads CSVDPSHPLKYNEQFF. In DNA form, the CDR3 reads TGCAGCGTTGATCCTAGCCACCCCCTCAAATACAATGAGCAGTTCTTC. V usage is TRBV29-1 and J usage is TRBJ2-1; D perhaps matches TRBD2 (5 bases). The CDR3 covers 16 residues. Germline lookup yields CDR1 SQVTM and CDR2 ANQGSEA. Trimming shortened V by 3 bases and J by 4 bases, and 19 bases separated the two germline ends.

This clonotype occurred many times. CDR3 sequence reads: CSARIAETQYF. In DNA form, the CDR3 reads TGCAGTGCTAGGATAGCTGAGACCCAGTACTTC. The chain couples TRBV20-1 to TRBJ2-5; D is ambiguous. This CDR3 has 11 amino acids. Per germline, CDR1 DFQATT and CDR2 SNEGSKA (reference sequence). Trimming left V 3 bases short and J 5 bases short, with 7 bases between.

This chain uses TRBV12-3 or TRBV12-4 with TRBJ2-1; 13 positions match TRBD2. V lost 3 bases and J lost 10; bases outside the gene matches: 9. The CDR3 totals 16 residues. This CDR3 reads CASSFWRGLAGNEQFF. CDR3 bases: TGTGCCAGCAGTTTTTGGAGGGGACTAGCGGGAAACGAGCAGTTCTTC.

This clonotype was seen repeatedly, ten times or more. This chain uses TRBV10-3 with TRBJ2-3, with 7 bases aligning to TRBD1. V was pared by 6 bases and J by 2 bases, with 8 bases of the junction left unmatched. This CDR3 spans 15 amino acids. Germline CDR1 reads ENHRY; CDR2 reads SYGVKD. The CDR3 sequence is CAISRQGQNTDTQYF. CDR3 DNA sequence: TGTGCCATCAGCCGACAGGGACAAAACACAGATACGCAGTATTTT.

This clonotype was seen many times. The chain carries TRBV6-4 and TRBJ2-1; D remains unclear. The CDR3 loop spans 13 amino acids. Trimming pared 2 bases from V and 1 base from J, leaving 3 bases between. Germline V gene sequence: CDR1 MRHNA, CDR2 SNTAGT. CDR3 loop: CASSDGSYNEQFF. As DNA, the CDR3 is TGTGCCAGCAGTGACGGATCCTACAATGAGCAGTTCTTC.

This clonotype has ten or more counts. The genes are TRBV30 and TRBJ2-7; 10 nucleotides match TRBD2. The CDR3 has 13 amino acids. V lost 4 bases, J lost 3 bases, and 3 bases stayed unmatched. Germline loops: CDR1 GTSNPN, CDR2 SVGIG (reference sequence). CDR3 protein: CAWTSGSGYEQYF. As DNA, the CDR3 is TGTGCCTGGACTAGCGGGAGTGGCTACGAGCAGTACTTC.

Ten or more counts support this clonotype. The chain couples TRBV29-1 to TRBJ2-5; 7 bases match TRBD2. The V gene end was trimmed by 7 bases and the J gene end by 0 bases; junction bases not matched to a gene: 5. The CDR3 loop spans 13 amino acids. The V gene's germline CDR1 is SQVTM and CDR2 ANQGSEA. CDR3 sequence reads: CSARRGNQETQYF. The CDR3 DNA reads TGCAGCGCGAGGCGGGGGAACCAAGAGACCCAGTACTTC. Full variable domain (missing parts from reference TRBV29-1 and TRBJ2-5): SAVISQKPSRDICQRGTSLTIQCQVDSQVTMMFWYRQQPGQSLTLIATANQGSEATYESGFVIDKFPISRPNLTFSTLTVSNMSPEDSSIYLCSARRGNQETQYFGPGTRLLVL.

This clonotype was seen ten or more times. The chain combines TRBV7-3 with TRBJ2-1; maybe TRBD2 (5 bases). Germline V gene sequence: CDR1 SGHTA, CDR2 FQGTGA. The ends were cut back, 2 bases at V and 9 bases at J, with 20 bases in the middle. The CDR3 is 16 amino acids. This CDR3 reads CASSLSAPVVAGEQFF. The CDR3 bases are TGTGCCAGCAGCTTATCGGCGCCAGTTGTTGCGGGTGAGCAGTTCTTC.

Many counts were recorded for this clonotype. The CDR3 DNA reads as TGTGCCAGCTCAATCGGTCGGACAGGGGGTTACTATGGCTACACCTTC. It encodes CASSIGRTGGYYGYTF. The chain is built from TRBV7-9 and TRBJ1-2; 10 bases match TRBD1. Germline V lookup: CDR1 SEHNR, CDR2 FQNEAQ (reference sequence). Trimming removed 8 bases from V and 3 bases from J; junction bases left unmatched: 12. The length of the CDR3 is 16 residues.

This clonotype was recorded many times. The chain links TRBV20-1 to TRBJ2-5; D gene uncertain. The V gene's germline CDR1 is DFQATT and CDR2 SNEGSKA (reference sequence). The CDR3 is made up of 14 amino acids. Deletions cut 0 bases from V and 4 bases from J, with 12 bases between. The CDR3 DNA is TGCAGTGCTAGAGATCAGCCGATACTAGAGACCCAGTACTTC. Translated: CSARDQPILETQYF.

This clonotype was counted many times. The J gene is TRBJ1-5, the V gene TRBV5-1; possible D gene TRBD1, 5 bases. The V and J ends lost 5 bases and 5 bases respectively, with 17 bases between them. The CDR3 covers 15 residues. Germline V lookup: CDR1 SGHRS, CDR2 YFSETQ. The CDR3: CASSKQGRDDQPQHF. In DNA form, the CDR3 reads TGCGCCAGCAGTAAGCAGGGACGAGATGATCAGCCCCAGCATTTT. The complete variable domain, with remaining parts taken from reference TRBV5-1 and TRBJ1-5, reads KAGVTQTPRYLIKTRGQQVTLSCSPISGHRSVSWYQQTPGQGLQFLFEYFSETQRNKGNFPGRFSGRQFSNSRSEMNVSTLELGDSALYLCASSKQGRDDQPQHFGDGTRLSIL.

As regards this clonotype: Possible read error: a much larger clone is one base away. This rearrangement joins TRBV14 to TRBJ2-1; D gene uncertain. The length of the CDR3 is 12 residues. Germline CDR1 and CDR2: SGHDN and FVKESK. The CDR3 sequence is CAGSQARLEQFF. CDR3 DNA sequence: TGTGCCGGCAGCCAAGCTAGACTTGAGCAGTTCTTC.

About this clonotype itself: Being one base from a much bigger clone, this may be a read error. The chain employs TRBV28 and TRBJ1-1, with 9 nucleotides matching TRBD1. CDR1 and CDR2 (germline): MDHEN, SYDVKM. J was trimmed by 12 bases and V by 8 bases; bases with no gene match: 10. The CDR3 totals 12 residues. CDR3 DNA: TGTGCCAGCGGCGAACAGGGGGCGAAGACTTTCTTT. It codes for CASGEQGAKTFF. The full variable domain, with the rest looked up from reference TRBV28 and TRBJ1-1, is DVKVTQSSRYLVKRTGEKVFLECVQDMDHENMFWYRQDPGLGLRLIYFSYDVKMKEKGDIPEGYSVSREKKERFSLILESASTNQTSMYLCASGEQGAKTFFGQGTRLTVV.

In this sample, this clonotype turned up many times. V is TRBV20-1 and J is TRBJ2-7; 7 positions match TRBD2. From germline, CDR1 is DFQATT and CDR2 SNEGSKA (reference sequence). CDR3 size: 14 residues. V gave up 0 bases and J gave up 4 bases; unmatched junction bases: 6. The CDR3 DNA follows: TGCAGTGCTAGAGATCCAACGGGAGGATACGAGCAGTACTTC. Translated: CSARDPTGGYEQYF.